A selection of T cell receptor beta chains follows, all from one sample in a study of prognosis after radiotherapy for stage I lung cancer. TCRdb re-called the multiplex PCR reads through MiXCR, storing one row per CDR3 protein. This table has about 51,000 distinct CDR3 sequences, roughly 35% appearing once. The sequencing used PBMCs, collected before or after stereotactic body radiation therapy (not recorded which). The receptor set was obtained from a donor over 45 with non-small cell lung cancer. CDR3s include the opening cysteine and the closing phenylalanine or tryptophan.

j_gene | v_gene | CDR3aa
TRBJ1-4 | TRBV9 | CASSPDIGGTELFF
TRBJ1-3 | TRBV5-1 | CASSLKAISGNTIYF
TRBJ2-3 | TRBV4-3 | CASSQIGTGTDTQYF
TRBJ2-5 | TRBV6-5 | CASSYGQETQYF
TRBJ1-3 | TRBV19 | CASSNRGMSGNTIYF
TRBJ2-1 | TRBV11-2 | CASSLGSRGLNEQFF
TRBJ2-3 | TRBV7-8 | CASSPITDTQYF
TRBJ2-5 | TRBV20-1 | CSARAASGAKTQYF
TRBJ1-2 | TRBV3-1 | CASSPRTVANYGYTF
TRBJ2-3 | TRBV6-1 | CASVSPRGTSGLTDTQYF
TRBJ1-1 | TRBV20-1 | CSARSGRDTEAFF
TRBJ2-1 | TRBV10-3 | CAISLDRDSYNEQFF
TRBJ1-1 | TRBV7-2 | CASSFRGGEGKAFF
TRBJ2-3 | TRBV20-1 | CIPVGAPTYTQYF
TRBJ2-6 | TRBV7-3 | CASSLSRSANVLTF
TRBJ2-7 | TRBV9 | CASSRGLAGNYEQYF
TRBJ2-5 | TRBV7-7 | CASGFNDRGGTQYF
TRBJ2-3 | TRBV5-1 | CAISADGLLGADTQYF
TRBJ2-7 | TRBV6-1 | CASTPVDSRGGYEQYF
TRBJ1-1 | TRBV20-1 | CSARGYMGTAFF
TRBJ2-7 | TRBV2 | CASKRGRSPSSYEHYF
TRBJ2-3 | TRBV27 | CASSLEVDTDTQYF
TRBJ1-5 | TRBV20-1 | CSARDRAGRQPQHF
TRBJ1-1 | TRBV6-2/TRBV6-3 | CASRLQGTEAFF
TRBJ2-1 | TRBV12-3/TRBV12-4 | CASSLALGGSYEQFF
TRBJ2-3 | TRBV7-2 | CANSPQGAASGKADTQYF
TRBJ1-5 | TRBV5-1 | CASSLRGSQPQHF
TRBJ1-6 | TRBV6-1 | CASRELRDSPLHF
TRBJ2-7 | TRBV7-2 | CASSQQGLTYEQYF
TRBJ2-7 | TRBV5-5 | CASSFEGRASYEQYF
TRBJ2-2 | TRBV18 | CASSTGTGILTGELFF
TRBJ2-3 | TRBV5-4 | CASSFPEQDTQYF
TRBJ2-2 | TRBV28 | CASSLHMADTGELFF
TRBJ2-3 | TRBV5-1 | CASSLDLTSDTQYF
TRBJ2-2 | TRBV28 | CASTKNVGGPRELFF
TRBJ1-1 | TRBV5-1 | CASSPTGNYEAFF
TRBJ1-2 | TRBV4-1 | CASSQNPGQGLGYTF
TRBJ2-7 | TRBV2 | CASRCDSPNYEQYF
TRBJ2-7 | TRBV7-2 | CASSSPAVGSYEQYF
TRBJ2-7 | TRBV18 | CASSDLPGQRGTGLYEQYF
TRBJ2-7 | TRBV9 | CASSGLATYEQYF
TRBJ2-1 | TRBV18 | CASSPFGQAYNEQFF
TRBJ2-7 | TRBV12-3/TRBV12-4 | CASSPGLSVVEEQYF
TRBJ1-1 | TRBV28 | CASQENTEAFF
TRBJ1-1 | TRBV6-1 | CASSAPGRGNTEAFF
TRBJ2-7 | TRBV7-3 | CASSTQTRLAGNYEQYF
TRBJ1-5 | TRBV30 | CAWNRGVNQPQHF
TRBJ2-5 | TRBV11-2 | CASSRWASGSQETQYF
TRBJ2-7 | TRBV3-1 | CASSPRGAGTGEQYF
TRBJ2-6 | TRBV2 | CASSDRTGANVLTF
TRBJ1-2 | TRBV3-1 | CASSTVGAGYTF
TRBJ1-1 | TRBV7-9 | CASSSQGYTEAFF
TRBJ2-3 | TRBV20-1 | CSATRRTSGHLTDTQYF
TRBJ1-5 | TRBV6-1 | CASMSLVGANNQPQHF
TRBJ2-2 | TRBV30 | CAWGVPGQNSCELFF
TRBJ2-7 | TRBV12-3/TRBV12-4 | CASSLWRGSYEQYF
TRBJ1-2 | TRBV7-9 | CASSPSTDVMGYGYTF
TRBJ2-2 | TRBV19 | CAVRGPGPGELFF